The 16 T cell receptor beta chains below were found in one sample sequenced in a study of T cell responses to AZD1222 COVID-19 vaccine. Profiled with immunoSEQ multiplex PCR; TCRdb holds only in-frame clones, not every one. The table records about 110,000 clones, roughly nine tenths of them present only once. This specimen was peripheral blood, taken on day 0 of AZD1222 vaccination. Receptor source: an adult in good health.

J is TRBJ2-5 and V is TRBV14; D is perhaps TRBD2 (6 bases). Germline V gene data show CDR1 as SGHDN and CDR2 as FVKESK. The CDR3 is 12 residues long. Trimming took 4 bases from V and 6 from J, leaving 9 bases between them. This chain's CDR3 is CASSLSGQTQYF. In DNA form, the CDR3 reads TGTGCCAGCAGCCTGAGCGGGCAGACCCAGTACTTC.

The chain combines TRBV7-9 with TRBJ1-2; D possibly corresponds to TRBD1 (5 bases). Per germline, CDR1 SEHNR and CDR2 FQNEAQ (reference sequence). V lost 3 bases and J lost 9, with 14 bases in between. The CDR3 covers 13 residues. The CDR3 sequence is CASSLGGTGSYTF. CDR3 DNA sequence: TGTGCCAGCAGCTTGGGGGGGACCGGTAGCTACACCTTC.

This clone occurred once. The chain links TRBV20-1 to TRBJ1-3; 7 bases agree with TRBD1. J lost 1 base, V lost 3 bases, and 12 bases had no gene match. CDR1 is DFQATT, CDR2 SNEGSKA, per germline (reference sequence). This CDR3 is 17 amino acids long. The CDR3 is CSASPAPGQRSGNTIYF. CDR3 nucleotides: TGCAGTGCTAGTCCAGCCCCGGGACAGAGATCTGGAAACACCATATATTTT.

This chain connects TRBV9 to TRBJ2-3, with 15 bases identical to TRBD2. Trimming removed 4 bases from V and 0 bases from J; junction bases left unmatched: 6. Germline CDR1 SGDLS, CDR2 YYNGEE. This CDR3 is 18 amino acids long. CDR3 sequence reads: CASSRGLAGGTSTDTQYF. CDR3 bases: TGTGCCAGCAGCCGAGGACTAGCGGGGGGGACTAGCACAGATACGCAGTATTTT.

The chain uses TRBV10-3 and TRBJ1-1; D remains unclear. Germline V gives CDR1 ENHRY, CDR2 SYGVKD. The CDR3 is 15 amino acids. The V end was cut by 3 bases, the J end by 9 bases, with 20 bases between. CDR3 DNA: TGTGCCATCAGTGAATCAAGGGAGGTCCGTTCCAAAGCTTTCTTT. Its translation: CAISESREVRSKAFF.

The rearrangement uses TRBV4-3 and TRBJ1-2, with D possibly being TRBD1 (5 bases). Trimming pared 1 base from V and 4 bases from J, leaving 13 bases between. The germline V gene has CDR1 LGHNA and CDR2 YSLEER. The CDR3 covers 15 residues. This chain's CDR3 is CASSQVIRDPYGYTF. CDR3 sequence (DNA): TGCGCCAGCAGCCAAGTGATCCGGGACCCCTATGGCTACACCTTC.

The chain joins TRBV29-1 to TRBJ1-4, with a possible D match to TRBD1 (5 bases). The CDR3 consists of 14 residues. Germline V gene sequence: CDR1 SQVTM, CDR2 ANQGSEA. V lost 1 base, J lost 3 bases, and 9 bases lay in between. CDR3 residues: CSVEGGLANEKLFF. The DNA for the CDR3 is TGCAGCGTTGAAGGGGGGTTGGCTAATGAAAAACTGTTTTTT.

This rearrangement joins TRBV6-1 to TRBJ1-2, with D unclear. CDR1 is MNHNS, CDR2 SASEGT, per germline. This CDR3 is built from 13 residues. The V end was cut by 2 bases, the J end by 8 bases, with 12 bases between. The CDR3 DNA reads TGTGCCAGCAGTGAAAAGGTCACGGGGGGCTACACCTTC. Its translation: CASSEKVTGGYTF.

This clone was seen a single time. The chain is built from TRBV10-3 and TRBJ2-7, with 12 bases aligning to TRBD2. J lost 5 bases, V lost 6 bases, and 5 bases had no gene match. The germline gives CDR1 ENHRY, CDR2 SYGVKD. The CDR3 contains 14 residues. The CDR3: CAISLRTSGDEQYF. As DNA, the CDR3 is TGTGCCATCAGCCTTCGGACTAGCGGGGACGAGCAGTACTTC.

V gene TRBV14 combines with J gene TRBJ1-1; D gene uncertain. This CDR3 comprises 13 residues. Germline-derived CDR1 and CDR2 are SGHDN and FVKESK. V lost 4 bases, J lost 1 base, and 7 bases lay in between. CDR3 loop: CASSRDPNTEAFF. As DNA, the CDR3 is TGTGCCAGCAGCCGGGATCCGAACACTGAAGCTTTCTTT. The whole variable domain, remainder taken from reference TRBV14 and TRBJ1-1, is EAGVTQFPSHSVIEKGQTVTLRCDPISGHDNLYWYRRVMGKEIKFLLHFVKESKQDESGMPNNRFLAERTGGTYSTLKVQPAELEDSGVYFCASSRDPNTEAFFGQGTRLTVV.

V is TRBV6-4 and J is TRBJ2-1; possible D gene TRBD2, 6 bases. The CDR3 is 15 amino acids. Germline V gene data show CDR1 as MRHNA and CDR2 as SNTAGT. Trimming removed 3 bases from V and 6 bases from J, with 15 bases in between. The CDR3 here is CASSEVRDGSNEQFF. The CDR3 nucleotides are TGTGCCAGCAGTGAGGTGCGGGATGGGTCCAATGAGCAGTTCTTC.

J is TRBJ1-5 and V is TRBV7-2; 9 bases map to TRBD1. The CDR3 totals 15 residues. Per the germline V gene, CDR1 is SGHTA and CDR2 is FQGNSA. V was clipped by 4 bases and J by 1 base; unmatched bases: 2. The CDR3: CASSSGTGSNQPQHF. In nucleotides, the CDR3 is TGTGCCAGCAGCTCCGGGACAGGGAGCAATCAGCCCCAGCATTTT.

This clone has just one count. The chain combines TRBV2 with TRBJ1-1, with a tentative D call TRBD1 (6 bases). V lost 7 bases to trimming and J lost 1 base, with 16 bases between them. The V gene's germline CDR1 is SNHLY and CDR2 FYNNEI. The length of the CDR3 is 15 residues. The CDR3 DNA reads TGTGCCAGCATCTGGCAGGGGCCAAGGAACACTGAAGCTTTCTTT. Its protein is CASIWQGPRNTEAFF.

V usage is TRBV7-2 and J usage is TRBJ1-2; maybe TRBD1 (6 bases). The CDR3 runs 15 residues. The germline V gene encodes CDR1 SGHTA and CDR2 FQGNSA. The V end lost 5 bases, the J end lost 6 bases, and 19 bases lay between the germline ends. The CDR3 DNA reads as TGTGCCAGCAGCCGCAACAGGGACCCTCTGAATGGCTACACCTTC. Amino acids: CASSRNRDPLNGYTF.

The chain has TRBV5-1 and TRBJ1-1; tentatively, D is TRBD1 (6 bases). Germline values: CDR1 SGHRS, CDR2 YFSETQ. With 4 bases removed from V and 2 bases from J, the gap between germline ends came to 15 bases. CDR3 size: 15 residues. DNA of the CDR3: TGCGCCAGCAGCCCGGACAGAAGGAGAAACACTGAAGCTTTCTTT. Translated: CASSPDRRRNTEAFF.

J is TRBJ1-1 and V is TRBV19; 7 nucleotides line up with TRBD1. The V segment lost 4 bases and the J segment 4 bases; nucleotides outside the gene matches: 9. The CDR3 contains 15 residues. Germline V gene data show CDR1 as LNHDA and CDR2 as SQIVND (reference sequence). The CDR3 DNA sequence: TGTGCCAGTAGTACCCTAAGGGACAGAGGCACTGAAGCTTTCTTT. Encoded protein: CASSTLRDRGTEAFF.